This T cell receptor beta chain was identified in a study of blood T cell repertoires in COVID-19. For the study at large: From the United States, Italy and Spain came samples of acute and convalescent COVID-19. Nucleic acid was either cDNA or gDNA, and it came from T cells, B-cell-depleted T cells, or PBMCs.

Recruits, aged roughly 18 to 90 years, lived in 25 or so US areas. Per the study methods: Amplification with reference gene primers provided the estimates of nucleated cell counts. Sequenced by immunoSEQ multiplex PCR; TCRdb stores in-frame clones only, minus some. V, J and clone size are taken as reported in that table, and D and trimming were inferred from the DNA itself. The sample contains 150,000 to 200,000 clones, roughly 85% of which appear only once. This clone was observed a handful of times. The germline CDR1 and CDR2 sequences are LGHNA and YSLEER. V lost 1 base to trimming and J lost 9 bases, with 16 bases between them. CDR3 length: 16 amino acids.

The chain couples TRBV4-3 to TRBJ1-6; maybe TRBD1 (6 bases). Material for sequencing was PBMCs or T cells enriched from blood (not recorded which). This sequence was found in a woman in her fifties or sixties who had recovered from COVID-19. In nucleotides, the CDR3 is TGCGCCAGCAGCCAAGGGGCAGGGGCAGACGGTTCACCCCTCCACTTT. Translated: CASSQGAGADGSPLHF.